This TCR beta chain comes out of a study of HIV-infected patients and healthy controls. General observations from the study: HIV+ repertoires were severely depleted of MAIT alpha-chain CDR3s, unlike healthy controls. Only sixteen HIV-infected individuals were processed, a major limit on how widely findings apply.

Whole blood was used without fractionation, so all unsorted peripheral T cells were included. In this sample, this clonotype turned up many times. The antigen is undetermined. Germline values: CDR1 SGHVS, CDR2 FNYEAQ. Trimming pared 5 bases from V and 5 bases from J, leaving 12 bases between. This CDR3 has 13 residues. cDNA was made from 500 ng RNA using alpha and beta constant primers. Separate chain-specific third strand synthesis with multiplexing indices produced the alpha and beta libraries. A 5' RACE adapter with a random hexamer and the SP2 primer site was joined to cDNA. Each molecule carried a 12-nucleotide identifier made of two joined random hexamers added before amplification. TCRdb processed the 5' RACE reads anew with MiXCR; each CDR3 protein has one entry. The sample shows roughly 10,000 distinct CDR3 sequences, around 8% of them seen only once.

The sequence was obtained from an adult in good health. The sequencing sample was made of blood. The chain is built from TRBV7-6 and TRBJ1-1; D uncertain. DNA of the CDR3: TGTGCCAGCAGCCGCGGCCCCAATACTGAAGCTTTCTTT. It yields the protein CASSRGPNTEAFF.